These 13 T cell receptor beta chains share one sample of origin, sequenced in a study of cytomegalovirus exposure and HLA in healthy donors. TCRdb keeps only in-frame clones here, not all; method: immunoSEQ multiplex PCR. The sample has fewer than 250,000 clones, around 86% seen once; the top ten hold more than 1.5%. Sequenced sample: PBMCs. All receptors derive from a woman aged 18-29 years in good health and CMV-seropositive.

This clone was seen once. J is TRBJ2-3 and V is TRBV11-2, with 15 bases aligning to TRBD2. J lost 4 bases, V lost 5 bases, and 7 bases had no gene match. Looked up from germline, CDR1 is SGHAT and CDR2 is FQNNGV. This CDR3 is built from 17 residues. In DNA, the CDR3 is TGTGCCAGCAGCCCGCGGACTAGCGGGAGGGTGGCAGATACGCAGTATTTT. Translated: CASSPRTSGRVADTQYF.

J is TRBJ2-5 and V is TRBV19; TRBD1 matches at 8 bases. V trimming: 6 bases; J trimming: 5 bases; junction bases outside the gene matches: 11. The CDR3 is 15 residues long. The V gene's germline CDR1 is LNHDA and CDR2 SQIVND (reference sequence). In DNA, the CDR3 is TGTGCCAGTAGGGTAGAGCCAGGGGGCTACGAGACCCAGTACTTC. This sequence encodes CASRVEPGGYETQYF.

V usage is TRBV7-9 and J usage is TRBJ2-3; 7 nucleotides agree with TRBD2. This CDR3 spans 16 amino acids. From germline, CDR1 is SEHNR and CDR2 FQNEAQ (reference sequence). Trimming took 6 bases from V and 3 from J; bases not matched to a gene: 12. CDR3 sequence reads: CASSHGRGRVTDTQYF. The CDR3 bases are TGTGCCAGCAGTCATGGGAGGGGCCGAGTAACAGATACGCAGTATTTT.

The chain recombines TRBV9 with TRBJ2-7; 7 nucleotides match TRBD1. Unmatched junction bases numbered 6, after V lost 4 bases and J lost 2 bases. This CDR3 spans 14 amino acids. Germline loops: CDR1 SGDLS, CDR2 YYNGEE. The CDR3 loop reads CASSQGQPAYEQYF. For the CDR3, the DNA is TGTGCCAGCAGCCAGGGACAGCCAGCCTACGAGCAGTACTTC.

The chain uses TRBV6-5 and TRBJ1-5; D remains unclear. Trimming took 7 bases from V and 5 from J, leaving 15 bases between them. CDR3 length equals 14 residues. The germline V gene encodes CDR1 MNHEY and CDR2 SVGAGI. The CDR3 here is CASKSPIGDQPQHF. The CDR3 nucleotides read TGTGCCAGCAAGTCTCCGATAGGAGATCAGCCCCAGCATTTT.

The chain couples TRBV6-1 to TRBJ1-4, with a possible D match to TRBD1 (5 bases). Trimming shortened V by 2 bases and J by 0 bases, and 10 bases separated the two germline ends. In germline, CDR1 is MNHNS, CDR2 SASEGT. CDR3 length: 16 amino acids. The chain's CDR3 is CASSERAGTTNEKLFF. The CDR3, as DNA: TGTGCCAGCAGTGAAAGGGCAGGGACAACTAATGAAAAACTGTTTTTT.

The CDR3 protein is CASSRTEGANTQYF. The CDR3 bases are TGTGCCAGCTCGCGCACGGAGGGGGCAAATACGCAGTATTTT. This rearrangement joins TRBV18 to TRBJ2-3; weak D call: TRBD1 (7 bases). CDR3 length equals 14 residues. Germline V gene lookup returns CDR1 KGHSH and CDR2 LQKENI. Trimming removed 6 bases from V and 7 bases from J, with 17 bases in between.

The CDR3 nucleotides are TGTGCCAGCAGTTACTCGACGGGGTCTAACTATGGCTACACCTTC. Encoded protein: CASSYSTGSNYGYTF. This chain connects TRBV6-6 to TRBJ1-2; D is ambiguous. CDR3 length: 15 amino acids. Per the germline V gene, CDR1 is MNHNY and CDR2 is SVGAGI (reference sequence). The germline V and J ends were trimmed by 0 bases and 0 bases, with 8 bases remaining between them.

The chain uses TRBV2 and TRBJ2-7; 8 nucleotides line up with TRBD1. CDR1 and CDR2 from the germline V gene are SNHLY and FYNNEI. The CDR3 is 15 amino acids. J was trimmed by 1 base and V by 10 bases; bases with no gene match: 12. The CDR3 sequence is CAIESGQGYSYEQYF. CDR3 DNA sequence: TGTGCCATCGAGTCTGGACAGGGTTATTCCTACGAGCAGTACTTC.

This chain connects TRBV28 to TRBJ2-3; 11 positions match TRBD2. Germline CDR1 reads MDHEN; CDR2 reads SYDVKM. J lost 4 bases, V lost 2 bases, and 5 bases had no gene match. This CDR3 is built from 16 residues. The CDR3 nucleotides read TGTGCCAGCAGTTTAGTTAGCGGGGGGGGGTCAGATACGCAGTATTTT. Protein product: CASSLVSGGGSDTQYF.

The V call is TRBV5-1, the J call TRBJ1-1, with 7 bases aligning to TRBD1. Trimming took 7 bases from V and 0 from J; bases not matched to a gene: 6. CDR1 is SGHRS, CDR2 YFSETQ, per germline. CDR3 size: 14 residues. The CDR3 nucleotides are TGCGCCAGCGGATACAGGGGACTGAACACTGAAGCTTTCTTT. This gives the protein CASGYRGLNTEAFF.

The CDR3 protein is CASSGPTQGNQPQHF. The DNA of the CDR3 is TGTGCCAGCAGTGGGCCAACCCAAGGCAATCAGCCCCAGCATTTT. The V call is TRBV28, the J call TRBJ1-5; D ambiguous. Deletions cut 5 bases from V and 2 bases from J, with 13 bases between. CDR3 length: 15 amino acids. CDR1 and CDR2 (germline): MDHEN, SYDVKM. Full variable domain (rest looked up from reference TRBV28 and TRBJ1-5): DVKVTQSSRYLVKRTGEKVFLECVQDMDHENMFWYRQDPGLGLRLIYFSYDVKMKEKGDIPEGYSVSREKKERFSLILESASTNQTSMYLCASSGPTQGNQPQHFGDGTRLSIL.

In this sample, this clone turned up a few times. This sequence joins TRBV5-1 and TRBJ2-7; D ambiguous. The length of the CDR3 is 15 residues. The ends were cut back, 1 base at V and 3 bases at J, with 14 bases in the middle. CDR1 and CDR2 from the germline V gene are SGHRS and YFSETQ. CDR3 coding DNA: TGCGCCAGCAGCTTGAAACAGTCAGGAAACTACGAGCAGTACTTC. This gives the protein CASSLKQSGNYEQYF.